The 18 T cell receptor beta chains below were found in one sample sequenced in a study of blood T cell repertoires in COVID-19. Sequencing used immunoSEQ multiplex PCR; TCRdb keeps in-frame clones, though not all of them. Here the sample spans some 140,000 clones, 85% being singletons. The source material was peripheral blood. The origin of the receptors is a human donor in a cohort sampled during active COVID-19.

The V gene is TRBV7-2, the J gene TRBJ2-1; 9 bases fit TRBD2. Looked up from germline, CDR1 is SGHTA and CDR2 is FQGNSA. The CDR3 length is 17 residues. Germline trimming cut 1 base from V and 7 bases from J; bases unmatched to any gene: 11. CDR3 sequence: CASSLVAGGEGKNEQFF. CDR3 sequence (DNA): TGTGCCAGCAGCTTAGTTGCGGGGGGGGAGGGAAAAAATGAGCAGTTCTTC.

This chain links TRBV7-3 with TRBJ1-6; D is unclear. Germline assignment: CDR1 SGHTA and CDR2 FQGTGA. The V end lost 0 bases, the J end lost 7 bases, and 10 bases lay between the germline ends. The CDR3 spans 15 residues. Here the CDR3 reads CASSLTGGINSPLHF. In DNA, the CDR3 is TGTGCCAGCAGCTTAACAGGAGGGATCAATTCACCCCTCCACTTT.

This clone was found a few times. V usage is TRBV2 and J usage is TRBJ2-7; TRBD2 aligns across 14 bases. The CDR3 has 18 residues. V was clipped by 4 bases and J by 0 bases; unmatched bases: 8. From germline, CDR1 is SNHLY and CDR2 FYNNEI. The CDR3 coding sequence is TGTGCCAGCAGTGCCTCGGGACTAGCGGGGGCTAGCTCCTACGAGCAGTACTTC. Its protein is CASSASGLAGASSYEQYF.

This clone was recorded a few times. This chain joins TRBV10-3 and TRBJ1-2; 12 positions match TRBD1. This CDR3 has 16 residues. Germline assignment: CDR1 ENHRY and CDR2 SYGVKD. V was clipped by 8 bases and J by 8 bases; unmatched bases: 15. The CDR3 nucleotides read TGTGCCATCCTTACCTCGGGGACAGGGGGCTTGGGCGGCTACACCTTC. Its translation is CAILTSGTGGLGGYTF.

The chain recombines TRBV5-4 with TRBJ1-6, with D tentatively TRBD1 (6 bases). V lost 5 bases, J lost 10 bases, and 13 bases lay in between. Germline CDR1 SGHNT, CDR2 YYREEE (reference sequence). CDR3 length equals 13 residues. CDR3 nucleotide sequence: TGTGCCAGCAGTCCAGGGGCCGAATCACCCCTCCACTTT. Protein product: CASSPGAESPLHF.

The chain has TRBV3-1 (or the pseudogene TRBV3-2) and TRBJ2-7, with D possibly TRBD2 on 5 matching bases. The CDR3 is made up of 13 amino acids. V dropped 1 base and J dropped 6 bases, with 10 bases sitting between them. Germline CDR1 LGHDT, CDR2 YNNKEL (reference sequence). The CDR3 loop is CASSQVGGGEQYV. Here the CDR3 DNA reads TGTGCCAGCAGCCAAGTTGGAGGCGGCGAGCAGTACGTC.

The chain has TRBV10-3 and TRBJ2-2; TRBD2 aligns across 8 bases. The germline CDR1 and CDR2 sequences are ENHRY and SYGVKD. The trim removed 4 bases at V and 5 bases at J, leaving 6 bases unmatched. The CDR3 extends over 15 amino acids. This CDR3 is CAISGGLGGTGELFF. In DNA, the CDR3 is TGTGCCATCAGTGGGGGACTAGGGGGGACCGGGGAGCTGTTTTTT.

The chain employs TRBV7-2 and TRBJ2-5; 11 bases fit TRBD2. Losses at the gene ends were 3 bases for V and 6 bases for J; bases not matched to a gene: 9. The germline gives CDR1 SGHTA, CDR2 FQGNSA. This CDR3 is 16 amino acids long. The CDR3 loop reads CASSFLSGGAGKTQYF. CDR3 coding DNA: TGTGCCAGCAGCTTCCTTAGCGGGGGGGCAGGGAAGACCCAGTACTTC.

CDR3 bases: TGTGCCAGCAGGGGGGACGGGACAGGCCTCGGGGATACGCAGTATTTT. Translation: CASRGDGTGLGDTQYF. The rearrangement links TRBV27 to TRBJ2-3, with TRBD1 matching 8 bases. Germline CDR1 and CDR2: MNHEY and SMNVEV (reference sequence). Trimming cost V 6 bases and J 6 bases; bases outside gene matches: 14. CDR3 length: 16 amino acids.

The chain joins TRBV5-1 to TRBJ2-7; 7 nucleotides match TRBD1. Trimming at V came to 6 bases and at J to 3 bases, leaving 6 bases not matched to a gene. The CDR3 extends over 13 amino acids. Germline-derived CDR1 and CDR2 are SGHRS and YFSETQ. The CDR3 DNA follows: TGCGCCAGCACCTCACCAGGGGGCTACGAGCAGTACTTC. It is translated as CASTSPGGYEQYF. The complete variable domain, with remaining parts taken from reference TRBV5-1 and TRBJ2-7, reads KAGVTQTPRYLIKTRGQQVTLSCSPISGHRSVSWYQQTPGQGLQFLFEYFSETQRNKGNFPGRFSGRQFSNSRSEMNVSTLELGDSALYLCASTSPGGYEQYFGPGTRLTVT.

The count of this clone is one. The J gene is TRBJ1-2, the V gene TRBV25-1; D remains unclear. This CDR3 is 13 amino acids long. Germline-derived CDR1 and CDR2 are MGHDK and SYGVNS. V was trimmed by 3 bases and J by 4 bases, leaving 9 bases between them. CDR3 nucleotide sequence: TGTGCCAGCAGTGAGTTTGGCTTCTATGGCTACACCTTC. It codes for CASSEFGFYGYTF.

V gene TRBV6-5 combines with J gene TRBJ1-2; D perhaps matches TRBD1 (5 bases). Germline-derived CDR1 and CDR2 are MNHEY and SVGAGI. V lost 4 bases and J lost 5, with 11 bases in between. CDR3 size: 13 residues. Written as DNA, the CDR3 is TGTGCCAGCAGTTGGGGCACTCCTTATGGCTACACCTTC. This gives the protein CASSWGTPYGYTF.

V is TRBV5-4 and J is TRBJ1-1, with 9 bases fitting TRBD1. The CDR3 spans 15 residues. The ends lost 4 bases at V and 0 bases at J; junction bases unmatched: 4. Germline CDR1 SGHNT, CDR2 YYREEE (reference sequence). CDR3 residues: CASSRDRDMNTEAFF. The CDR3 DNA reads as TGTGCCAGCAGCCGGGACAGGGACATGAACACTGAAGCTTTCTTT.

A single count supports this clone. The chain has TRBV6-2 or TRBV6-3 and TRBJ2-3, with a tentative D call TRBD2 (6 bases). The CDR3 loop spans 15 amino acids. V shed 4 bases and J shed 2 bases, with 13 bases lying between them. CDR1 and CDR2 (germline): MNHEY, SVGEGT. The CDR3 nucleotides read TGTGCCAGCAGTTCCACGGGGGATTTCACAGATACGCAGTATTTT. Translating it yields CASSSTGDFTDTQYF.

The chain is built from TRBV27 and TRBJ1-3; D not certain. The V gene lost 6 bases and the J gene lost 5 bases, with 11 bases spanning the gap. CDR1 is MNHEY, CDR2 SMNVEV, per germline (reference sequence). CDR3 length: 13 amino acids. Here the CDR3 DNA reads TGTGCCAGCAGCCCTGGGAGGCGAAACACCATATATTTT. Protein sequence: CASSPGRRNTIYF.

CDR3 sequence: CASSQVYGRAGREQFF. The CDR3 DNA reads as TGCGCCAGCAGCCAAGTATACGGGAGGGCGGGTCGTGAGCAGTTCTTC. The chain recombines TRBV4-3 with TRBJ2-1, with TRBD2 matching over 8 bases. The germline V gene encodes CDR1 LGHNA and CDR2 YSLEER. The junction had 11 bases not matched to a gene; V was cut back by 1 base and J by 9 bases. There are 16 residues in the CDR3.

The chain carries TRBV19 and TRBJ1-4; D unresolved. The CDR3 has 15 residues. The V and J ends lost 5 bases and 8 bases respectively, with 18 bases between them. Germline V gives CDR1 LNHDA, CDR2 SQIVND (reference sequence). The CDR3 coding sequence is TGTGCCAGTAGTCCCGCCTCTGCAGGTTGGGAAAAACTGTTTTTT. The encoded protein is CASSPASAGWEKLFF.

The CDR3 DNA reads TGTGCCAGCTCTCCAGATACAGGGTACGAGCAGTACGTC. Its translation is CASSPDTGYEQYV. The chain employs TRBV18 and TRBJ2-7, with D perhaps matching TRBD1 (6 bases). CDR3 length equals 13 residues. V was cut by 6 bases and J by 4 bases, with 13 bases left in between. Germline V CDR1 and CDR2: KGHSH, LQKENI.